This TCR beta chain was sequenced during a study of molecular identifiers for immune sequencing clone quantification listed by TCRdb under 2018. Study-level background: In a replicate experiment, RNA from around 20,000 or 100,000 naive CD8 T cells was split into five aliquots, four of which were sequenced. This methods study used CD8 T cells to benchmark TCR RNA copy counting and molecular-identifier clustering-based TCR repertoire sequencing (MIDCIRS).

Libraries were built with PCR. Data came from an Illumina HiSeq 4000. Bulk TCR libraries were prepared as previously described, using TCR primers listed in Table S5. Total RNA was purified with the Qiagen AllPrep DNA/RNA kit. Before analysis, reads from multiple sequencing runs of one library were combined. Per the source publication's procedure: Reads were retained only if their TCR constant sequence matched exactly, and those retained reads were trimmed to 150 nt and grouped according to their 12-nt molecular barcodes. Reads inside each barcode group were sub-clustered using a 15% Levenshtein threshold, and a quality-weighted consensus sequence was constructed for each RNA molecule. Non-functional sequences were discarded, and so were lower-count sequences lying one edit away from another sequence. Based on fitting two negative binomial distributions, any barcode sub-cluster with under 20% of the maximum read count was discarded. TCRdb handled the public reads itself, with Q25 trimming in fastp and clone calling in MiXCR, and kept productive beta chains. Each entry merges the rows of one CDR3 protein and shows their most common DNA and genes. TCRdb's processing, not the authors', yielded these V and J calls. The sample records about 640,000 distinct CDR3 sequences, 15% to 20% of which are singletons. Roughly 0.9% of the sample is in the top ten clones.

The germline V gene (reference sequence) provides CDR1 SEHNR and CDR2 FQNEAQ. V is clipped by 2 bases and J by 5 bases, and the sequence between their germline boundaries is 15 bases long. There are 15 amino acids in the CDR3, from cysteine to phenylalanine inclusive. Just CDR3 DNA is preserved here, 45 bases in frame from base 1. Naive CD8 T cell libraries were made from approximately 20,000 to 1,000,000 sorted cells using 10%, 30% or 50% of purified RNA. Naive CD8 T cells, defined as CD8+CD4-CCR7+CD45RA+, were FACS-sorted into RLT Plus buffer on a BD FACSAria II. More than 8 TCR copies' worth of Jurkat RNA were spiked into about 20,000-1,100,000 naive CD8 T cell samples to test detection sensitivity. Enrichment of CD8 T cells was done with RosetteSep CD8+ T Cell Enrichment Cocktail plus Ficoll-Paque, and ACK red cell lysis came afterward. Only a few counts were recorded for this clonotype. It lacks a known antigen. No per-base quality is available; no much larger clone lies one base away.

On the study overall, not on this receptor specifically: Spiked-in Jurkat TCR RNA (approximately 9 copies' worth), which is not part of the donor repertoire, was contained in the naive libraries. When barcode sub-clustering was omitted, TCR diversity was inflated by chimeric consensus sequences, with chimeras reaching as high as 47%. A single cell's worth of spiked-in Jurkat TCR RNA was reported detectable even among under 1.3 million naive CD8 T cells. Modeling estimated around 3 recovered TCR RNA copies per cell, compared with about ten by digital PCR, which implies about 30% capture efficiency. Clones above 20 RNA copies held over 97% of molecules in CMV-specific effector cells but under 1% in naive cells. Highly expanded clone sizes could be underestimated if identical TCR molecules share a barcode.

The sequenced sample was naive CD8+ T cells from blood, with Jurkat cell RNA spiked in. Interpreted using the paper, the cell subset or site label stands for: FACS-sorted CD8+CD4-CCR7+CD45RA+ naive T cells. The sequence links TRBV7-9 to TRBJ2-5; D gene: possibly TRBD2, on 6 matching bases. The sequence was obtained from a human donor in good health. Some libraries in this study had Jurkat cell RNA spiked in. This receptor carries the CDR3 CASSLFGGTGETQYF. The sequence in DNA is TGTGCCAGCAGCTTATTCGGAGGGACGGGGGAGACCCAGTACTTC.